The entry below gives a single T cell receptor beta chain sequence along with its context. This clone was counted between two and nine times. Its specific antigen is unknown. Per-base qualities were not stored, and no clone one base away is much larger. The data are from a study of blood T cell repertoires in COVID-19 (TCRdb year 2020). For the study in its entirety: The collaborator samples originated in the United States, Italy and Spain and spanned the acute and convalescent phases of COVID-19. The material from the prospective study consisted of cDNA or gDNA derived from T cells, B-cell-depleted T cells, or PBMCs. The dataset comprised deeply sampled blood TCRbeta repertoires from subjects exposed to, actively infected with, or recovered from COVID-19. The repertoires were made available in a free public database intended to serve as a resource for research on the immune response to SARS-CoV-2. Samples were obtained from the ongoing ImmuneRACE study (first 160 participants) and from about 1,300 subjects provided by 6 global collaborators. A de-identified subject ID, COVID-19 status, age in years and sex were almost always included in the sample metadata. HLA class I and class II types, where available, came from metadata supplied by the sample provider rather than from assay-based typing. The study at large found these results: The quantity of clinical and demographic metadata differed by source and by participant and was supplied without curation.

TCRbeta CDR3 regions were amplified from genomic DNA using the immunoSEQ Assay, a bias-controlled multiplex PCR. Under the source paper's analysis protocol: The number of nucleated cells in each sample was estimated by amplification of reference gene primers within the assay. To quantify the absolute abundance of each unique TCRbeta CDR3 rearrangement, sequence reads were collapsed and filtered. For each sample, productive Simpson clonality was calculated by taking the square root of Simpson's diversity index across productive rearrangements. Drawn from immuneACCESS, this table holds only the in-frame rearrangements with V and J called that TCRdb kept. Clones are partly lost; checked studies trace under half to an unresolved V gene and leave the rest unexplained. From that table come the V and J calls and clone size; the DNA was used to work out D and trimming. Counted in this sample were about 62,000 clones; approximately 73% of them appeared once. The ten top clones hold roughly 6.7% of the sample.

Each collaborating institution followed its own protocols to collect whole blood in K2EDTA tubes. For TCRbeta analysis, collaborators shipped samples in one of three forms: frozen whole blood, isolated PBMCs, or DNA extracted from either of those sample types. The germline V gene encodes CDR1 SGHRS and CDR2 YFSETQ. Inclusive of the bounding cysteine and phenylalanine, the CDR3 is 16 residues long. The kept DNA is CDR3 alone, 48 bases in frame from the first base. V is pared back by 4 bases and J by 4 bases, with 20 bases lying between the germline termini. The chain couples TRBV5-1 to TRBJ1-1; D gene: possibly TRBD1, on 5 matching bases. The sequenced material came from peripheral blood. This receptor was identified in a woman aged 50 to 60 with active or convalescent COVID-19. The CDR3 amino acid sequence is: CASSPAGRRSSTEAFF. The DNA sequence is as follows: TGCGCCAGCAGCCCCGCGGGGCGTCGGTCGAGCACTGAAGCTTTCTTT. Supplemented by the reference TRBV5-1 and TRBJ1-1 proteins around the CDR3, the complete variable domain is KAGVTQTPRYLIKTRGQQVTLSCSPISGHRSVSWYQQTPGQGLQFLFEYFSETQRNKGNFPGRFSGRQFSNSRSEMNVSTLELGDSALYLCASSPAGRRSSTEAFFGQGTRLTVV.